What follows are 23 T cell receptor beta chains derived from one specimen sequenced in a study of cytomegalovirus exposure and HLA in healthy donors. The PCR employed 60 Vbeta primers together with 13 Jbeta primers. The table came from immunoSEQ multiplex PCR; TCRdb's copy has only in-frame clones and leaves some out. The sample has roughly 150,000 clones; over 75% are singletons. Sequencing used PBMCs. The receptors were sampled from a male donor in good health and CMV-seronegative.

V and J are TRBV25-1 and TRBJ2-3, with D unclear. V was clipped by 10 bases and J by 6 bases, with 11 bases between them. Germline V lookup: CDR1 MGHDK, CDR2 SYGVNS. The CDR3 is made up of 11 amino acids. CDR3 in amino acids: CATEEWDTQYF. For the CDR3, the DNA is TGTGCCACCGAAGAGTGGGATACGCAGTATTTT.

The rearrangement joins TRBV7-2 to TRBJ2-3; no clear D. The CDR3 sequence is 15 residues long. V gave up 4 bases and J gave up 2 bases, with 13 bases separating them. Germline V CDR1 and CDR2: SGHTA, FQGNSA. The CDR3 loop is CASSSPHNPTDTQYF. In nucleotides, the CDR3 is TGTGCCAGCAGCTCCCCGCACAATCCCACAGATACGCAGTATTTT.

The chain has TRBV5-1 and TRBJ1-1; D possibly corresponds to TRBD1 (6 bases). Germline CDR1 SGHRS, CDR2 YFSETQ. Trimming stripped 2 bases from V and 3 bases from J, with 11 bases between. The CDR3 length is 14 residues. CDR3 in DNA: TGCGCCAGCAGCTTAAATAACAGGGACACTGAAGCTTTCTTT. This translates into CASSLNNRDTEAFF.

V is TRBV11-1 and J is TRBJ1-2; 7 positions agree with TRBD1. The CDR3 loop spans 15 amino acids. The junction had 5 bases not matched to a gene; V was cut back by 0 bases and J by 4 bases. Germline CDR1 is SGHAT and CDR2 is FQDESV (reference sequence). The CDR3 loop reads CASSLAEGAGYGYTF. Written as DNA, the CDR3 is TGTGCCAGCAGCTTAGCGGAGGGGGCTGGCTATGGCTACACCTTC.

The chain recombines TRBV4-3 with TRBJ2-7, with 8 nucleotides matching TRBD1. Trimming removed 3 bases from V and 5 bases from J; junction bases left unmatched: 3. The germline CDR1 and CDR2 sequences are LGHNA and YSLEER. The CDR3 totals 13 residues. CDR3 bases: TGCGCCAGCAGCCAGGCAGGGGGCCACGAGCAGTACTTC. Residues: CASSQAGGHEQYF.

The table lists this clone with a few counts. The J gene is TRBJ1-1, the V gene TRBV18; tentatively, D is TRBD1 (5 bases). CDR3 length equals 15 residues. V dropped 2 bases and J dropped 6 bases, with 16 bases sitting between them. In germline, CDR1 is KGHSH, CDR2 LQKENI. CDR3 protein: CASSPFSGANAEAFF. The CDR3 coding sequence is TGTGCCAGCTCACCATTTTCTGGGGCTAACGCTGAAGCTTTCTTT.

The chain combines TRBV18 with TRBJ2-1; 12 bases align to TRBD2. This CDR3 comprises 16 residues. CDR1 is KGHSH, CDR2 LQKENI, per germline. The trim removed 6 bases at V and 10 bases at J, leaving 13 bases unmatched. In DNA form, the CDR3 reads TGTGCCAGCTCCCCCCGACTAGCGGGAGCCGGGGGGGAGCAGTTCTTC. This codes for CASSPRLAGAGGEQFF.

The chain carries TRBV5-1 and TRBJ2-3, with 12 bases matching TRBD2. The CDR3 consists of 16 residues. Germline V gives CDR1 SGHRS, CDR2 YFSETQ. Trimming cost V 1 base and J 4 bases; bases outside gene matches: 4. Written as DNA, the CDR3 is TGCGCCAGCAGCTTGCCACTAGCGGGGGGCCCAGATACGCAGTATTTT. Translated: CASSLPLAGGPDTQYF.

This clone was recorded a few times. This sequence joins TRBV7-2 and TRBJ2-6; TRBD2 matches at 10 bases. Germline V CDR1 and CDR2: SGHTA, FQGNSA. The CDR3 extends over 19 amino acids. J lost 2 bases, V lost 2 bases, and 9 bases had no gene match. The CDR3 reads CASSLKVVSGRAGANVLTF. The DNA for the CDR3 is TGTGCCAGCAGCTTAAAGGTTGTCAGCGGGAGGGCTGGGGCCAACGTCCTGACTTTC.

Turning to this clone: Mismatch with germline at one junction end may stem from a read error. This chain joins TRBV7-9 and TRBJ1-3; D ambiguous. The CDR3 loop spans 13 amino acids. Germline V lookup: CDR1 SEHNR, CDR2 FQNEAQ (reference sequence). The CDR3 DNA follows: TGTTCCAGCAGCCCCATCTCTGGAAACACCATATATTTT. Translation: CSSSPISGNTIYF.

The gene calls are TRBV5-4 and TRBJ2-7; a weak D match, TRBD2 (8 bases). Germline loops: CDR1 SGHNT, CDR2 YYREEE (reference sequence). V dropped 4 bases and J dropped 4 bases, with 18 bases sitting between them. CDR3 length equals 15 residues. The CDR3 bases are TGTGCCAGCAGCCGGGAGGGGGCAGGCCCGTACGAGCAGTACTTC. This encodes CASSREGAGPYEQYF.

This clone was observed a handful of times. CDR3 residues: CASSVSGSRNEQFF. The CDR3 region has the DNA TGTGCCAGCAGTGTGAGCGGGAGTCGGAATGAGCAGTTCTTC. The rearrangement uses TRBV25-1 and TRBJ2-1, with TRBD2 matching over 8 bases. The CDR3 length is 14 residues. The germline V gene encodes CDR1 MGHDK and CDR2 SYGVNS. After removal of 4 bases from V and 7 bases from J, the junction contained 6 bases not matched to a gene.

This chain links TRBV14 with TRBJ2-1; 10 bases fit TRBD2. The CDR3 is made up of 16 amino acids. Trimming removed 4 bases from V and 4 bases from J; junction bases left unmatched: 7. Looked up from germline, CDR1 is SGHDN and CDR2 is FVKESK. In nucleotides, the CDR3 is TGTGCCAGCAGCCCCCAACTAGCGGGGATTTACAATGAGCAGTTCTTC. Amino acids: CASSPQLAGIYNEQFF.

This chain joins TRBV7-9 and TRBJ2-1; 7 bases are shared with TRBD1. CDR1 SEHNR and CDR2 FQNEAQ come from the germline V gene (reference sequence). CDR3 length: 15 amino acids. With 2 bases clipped from V and 2 bases from J, the junction kept 3 bases outside the gene matches. CDR3 bases: TGTGCCAGCAGCTTATCCGGGACAGCCTACAATGAGCAGTTCTTC. Translation: CASSLSGTAYNEQFF.

This clone was detected once. The chain carries TRBV11-2 and TRBJ2-7; 11 bases map to TRBD1. CDR1 SGHAT and CDR2 FQNNGV come from the germline V gene. Losses at the gene ends were 1 base for V and 3 bases for J; bases not matched to a gene: 2. This CDR3 region has 15 residues. This CDR3 reads CASSLGGTGGYEQYF. Here the CDR3 DNA reads TGTGCCAGCAGCTTAGGCGGGACAGGGGGCTACGAGCAGTACTTC.

The rearrangement joins TRBV19 to TRBJ1-1; D uncertain. The germline V gene encodes CDR1 LNHDA and CDR2 SQIVND (reference sequence). The CDR3 is 12 residues long. With 0 bases removed from V and 4 bases from J, the gap between germline ends came to 3 bases. Here the CDR3 reads CASSIDLTEAFF. The CDR3 DNA reads as TGTGCCAGTAGTATAGACCTCACTGAAGCTTTCTTT.

The chain links TRBV13 to TRBJ2-1; TRBD1 is a possible D gene (7 bases). V lost 0 bases and J 3 bases, leaving 9 bases between the germline ends. Germline V CDR1 and CDR2: PRHDT, FYEKMQ (reference sequence). The CDR3 is made up of 15 amino acids. For the CDR3, the DNA is TGTGCCAGCAGCTTAGGCAGGGGGGTCTACAATGAGCAGTTCTTC. As protein: CASSLGRGVYNEQFF.

A single count supports this clone. V is TRBV2 and J is TRBJ1-2; TRBD1 matches at 7 bases. CDR3 length: 14 residues. V was pared by 6 bases and J by 6 bases, with 10 bases of the junction left unmatched. In germline, CDR1 is SNHLY, CDR2 FYNNEI. CDR3 sequence reads: CASRKERQGDGYTF. CDR3 bases: TGTGCCAGCAGGAAGGAGAGACAGGGTGATGGCTACACCTTC.

This clone was picked up a small number of times. This rearrangement joins TRBV6-5 to TRBJ2-1, with 7 bases identical to TRBD2. CDR3 size: 13 residues. In germline, CDR1 is MNHEY, CDR2 SVGAGI. With 6 bases clipped from V and 7 bases from J, the junction kept 6 bases outside the gene matches. The CDR3 is CASRLSGINEQFF. CDR3 nucleotides: TGTGCCAGCAGATTGAGCGGGATTAATGAGCAGTTCTTC.

This clone appeared a single time. The chain joins TRBV5-4 to TRBJ2-5; D not resolved. Germline loops: CDR1 SGHNT, CDR2 YYREEE (reference sequence). CDR3 length equals 12 residues. Trimming left V 2 bases short and J 5 bases short, with 7 bases between. The CDR3 nucleotides are TGTGCCAGCAGCTTAGGAGCGGAGACCCAGTACTTC. Residues: CASSLGAETQYF.

The gene calls are TRBV11-3 and TRBJ1-6; D not resolved. This CDR3 region has 12 residues. Trimming left V 5 bases short and J 7 bases short, with 6 bases between. In germline, CDR1 is SGHNT, CDR2 YENEEA. CDR3 sequence reads: CASSPGNSPLHF. The CDR3 nucleotides read TGTGCCAGCAGCCCCGGGAATTCACCCCTCCACTTT.

The chain couples TRBV4-1 to TRBJ2-1; tentatively, D is TRBD1 (8 bases). From germline, CDR1 is MGHRA and CDR2 YSYEKL. The CDR3 spans 16 residues. V dropped 2 bases and J dropped 3 bases, with 14 bases sitting between them. The chain's CDR3 is CASSQWGGQVYNEQFF. The CDR3, as DNA: TGCGCCAGCAGCCAATGGGGGGGACAGGTCTACAATGAGCAGTTCTTC.

The sample holds one count of this clone. The chain recombines TRBV6-7 with TRBJ2-7; a possible D gene is TRBD1 (5 bases). TRBV6-7 counts as an open reading frame of uncertain function. The CDR3 runs to 12 residues. V was cut by 8 bases and J by 3 bases, with 11 bases left in between. The chain's CDR3 is CASGAVRYEQYF. The CDR3 DNA is TGTGCCAGCGGGGCAGTGCGCTACGAGCAGTACTTC.